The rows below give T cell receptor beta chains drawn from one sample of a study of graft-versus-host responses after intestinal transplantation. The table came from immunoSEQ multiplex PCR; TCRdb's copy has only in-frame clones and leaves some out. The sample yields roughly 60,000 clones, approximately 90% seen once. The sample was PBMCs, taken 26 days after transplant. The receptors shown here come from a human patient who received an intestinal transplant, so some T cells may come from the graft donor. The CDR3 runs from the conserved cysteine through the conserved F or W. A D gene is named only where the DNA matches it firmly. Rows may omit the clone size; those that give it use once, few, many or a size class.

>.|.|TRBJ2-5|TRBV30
CAWRSRRETQYF
TGTGCCTGGCGAAGCAGGAGGGAGACCCAGTACTTC
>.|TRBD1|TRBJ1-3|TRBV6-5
CASSSDRVAGNTIYF
TGTGCCAGCAGTTCGGACAGGGTCGCTGGAAACACCATATATTTT
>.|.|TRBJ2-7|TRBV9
CASSVAEAAYEQYF
TGTGCCAGCAGCGTAGCTGAGGCAGCTTACGAGCAGTACTTC
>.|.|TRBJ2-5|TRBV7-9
CASSPSLGLQETQYF
TGTGCCAGCAGCCCTAGCCTTGGGCTTCAAGAGACCCAGTACTTC
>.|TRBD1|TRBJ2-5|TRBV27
CASSGQGWETQYF
TGTGCCAGCAGTGGACAGGGGTGGGAGACCCAGTACTTC
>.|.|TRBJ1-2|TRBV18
CASSLGLGYTF
TGTGCCAGCTCACTGGGACTTGGCTACACCTTC
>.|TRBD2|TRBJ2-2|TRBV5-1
CASSLVASGVPNTGELFF
TGCGCCAGCAGCTTGGTCGCTAGCGGGGTACCGAACACCGGGGAGCTGTTTTTT
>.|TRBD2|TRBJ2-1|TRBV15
CATSRQLASGEQFF
TGTGCCACCAGCAGGCAACTAGCGTCTGGTGAGCAGTTCTTC
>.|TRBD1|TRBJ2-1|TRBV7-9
CASSVTPGQSSYNEQFF
TGTGCCAGCAGCGTTACACCGGGACAGAGCTCCTACAATGAGCAGTTCTTC
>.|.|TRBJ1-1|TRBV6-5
CASSYAGGNTEAFF
TGTGCCAGCAGTTACGCGGGGGGGAACACTGAAGCTTTCTTT
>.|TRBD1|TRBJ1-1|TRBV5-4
CASSSTGQGNTEAFF
TGTGCCAGCAGCTCCACAGGACAGGGCAACACTGAAGCTTTCTTT
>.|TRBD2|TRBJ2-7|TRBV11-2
CASSRGLALDYEQYF
TGTGCCAGCAGCCGGGGACTAGCACTCGACTACGAGCAGTACTTC
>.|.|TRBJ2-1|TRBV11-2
CASSLITSSYNEQFF
TGTGCCAGCAGCTTGATTACTAGCTCCTACAATGAGCAGTTCTTC
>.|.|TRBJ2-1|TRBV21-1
CASIVSGEQFF
TGTGCCAGCATAGTAAGCGGGGAGCAGTTCTTC
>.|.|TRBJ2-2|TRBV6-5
CASSFLSGEEVGELFF
TGTGCCAGCAGTTTCCTTTCAGGGGAAGAGGTCGGGGAGCTGTTTTTT
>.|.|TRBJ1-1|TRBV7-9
CASSFDSTSEAFF
TGTGCCAGCAGCTTCGACAGCACCTCTGAAGCTTTCTTT
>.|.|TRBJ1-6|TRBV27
CASSFLNSPLHF
TGTGCCAGCAGTTTTCTGAATTCACCCCTCCACTTT
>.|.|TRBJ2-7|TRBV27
CASSLTGLDEQYF
TGTGCCAGCAGTTTAACGGGTTTAGACGAGCAGTACTTC
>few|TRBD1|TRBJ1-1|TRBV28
CASSLGTGGTYTEAFF
TGTGCCAGCAGTTTAGGGACAGGGGGGACCTACACTGAAGCTTTCTTT
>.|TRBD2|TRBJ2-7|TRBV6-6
CASRARGGPNYEQYF
TGTGCCAGCCGAGCCCGGGGGGGGCCCAACTACGAGCAGTACTTC
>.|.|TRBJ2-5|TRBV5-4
CASSLYQETQYF
TGTGCCAGCAGCCTTTACCAAGAGACCCAGTACTTC
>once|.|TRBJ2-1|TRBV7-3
CASSSKTGTEQFF
TGTGCCAGCAGCTCGAAAACCGGTACTGAGCAGTTCTTC
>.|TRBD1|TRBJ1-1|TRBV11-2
CASSRWDRVRETEAFF
TGTGCCAGCAGCCGATGGGACAGGGTCAGGGAAACTGAAGCTTTCTTT
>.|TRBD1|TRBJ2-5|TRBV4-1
CASSQLRTGAYQETQYF
TGCGCCAGCAGCCAATTAAGGACAGGGGCCTACCAAGAGACCCAGTACTTC
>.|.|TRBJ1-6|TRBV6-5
CASSYTSSYNSPLHF
TGTGCCAGCAGTTACACTAGCTCCTATAATTCACCCCTCCACTTT
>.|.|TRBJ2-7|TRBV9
CASSAAGATYEQYF
TGTGCCAGCAGCGCCGCGGGGGCTACCTACGAGCAGTACTTC
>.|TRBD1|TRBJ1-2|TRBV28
CASSSRTGPSGYGYTF
TGTGCCAGCAGTTCACGGACAGGGCCTTCAGGGTATGGCTACACCTTC
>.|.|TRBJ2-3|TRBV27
CASPLAPGDTQYF
TGTGCCAGCCCGCTAGCGCCGGGAGATACGCAGTATTTT
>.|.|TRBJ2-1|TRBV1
CTSSQDKASGGPENEQFF
TGCACCAGCAGCCAAGATAAGGCTAGCGGGGGCCCCGAGAATGAGCAGTTCTTC
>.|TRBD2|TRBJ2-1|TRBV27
CASSRGLAGFYNEQFF
TGTGCCAGCAGCCGGGGACTAGCGGGATTCTACAATGAGCAGTTCTTC
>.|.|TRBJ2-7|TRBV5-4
CASSSRGDYEQYF
TGTGCCAGCAGCTCTCGAGGAGACTACGAGCAGTACTTC
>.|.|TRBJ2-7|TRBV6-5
CASSPDTYEQYF
TGTGCCAGCAGCCCCGACACCTACGAGCAGTACTTC
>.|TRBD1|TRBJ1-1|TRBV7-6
CASSSQGANTEAFF
TGTGCCAGCAGCTCCCAGGGGGCGAACACTGAAGCTTTCTTT
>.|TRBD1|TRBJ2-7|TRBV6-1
CASRAGTATSYEQYF
TGTGCCAGCAGAGCCGGGACAGCCACCTCCTACGAGCAGTACTTC
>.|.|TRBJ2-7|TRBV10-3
CAISEAAIYPPSYEQYF
TGTGCCATCAGTGAAGCGGCTATTTACCCGCCCTCCTACGAGCAGTACTTC
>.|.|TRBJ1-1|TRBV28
CASSFRGVNTEAFF
TGTGCCAGCAGTTTTCGGGGGGTGAACACTGAAGCTTTCTTT
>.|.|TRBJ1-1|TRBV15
CATSRDLGVGNTEAFF
TGTGCCACCAGCAGAGATCTAGGGGTGGGTAACACTGAAGCTTTCTTT
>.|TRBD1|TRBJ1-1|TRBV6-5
CASSYSTGVNTEAFF
TGTGCCAGCAGTTACTCGACAGGGGTGAACACTGAAGCTTTCTTT
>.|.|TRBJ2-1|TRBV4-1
CASSQVKGDEQFF
TGCGCCAGCAGCCAAGTGAAGGGGGATGAGCAGTTCTTC
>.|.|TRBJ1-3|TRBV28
CASIPQGPGNTIYF
TGTGCCAGCATCCCTCAGGGGCCAGGAAACACCATATATTTT
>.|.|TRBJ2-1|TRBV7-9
CASSPAGWNEQFF
TGTGCCAGCAGCCCGGCGGGATGGAATGAGCAGTTCTTC
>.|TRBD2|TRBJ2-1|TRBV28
CASRTSGGRNEQFF
TGTGCCAGCCGGACTAGCGGGGGTCGCAATGAGCAGTTCTTC
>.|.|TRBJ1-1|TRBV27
CASSSSWGDTEAFF
TGTGCCAGCAGTTCCTCGTGGGGGGACACTGAAGCTTTCTTT
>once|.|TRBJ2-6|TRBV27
CASSLGRTGANVLTF
TGTGCCAGCAGTTTAGGCAGGACTGGGGCCAACGTCCTGACTTTC
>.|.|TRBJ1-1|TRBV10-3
CAISESGAVARLNTEAFF
TGTGCCATCAGTGAGTCGGGGGCGGTAGCGCGCTTAAACACTGAAGCTTTCTTT
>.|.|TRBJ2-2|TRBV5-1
CASRQIANTGELFF
TGCGCCAGCAGACAAATCGCGAACACCGGGGAGCTGTTTTTT
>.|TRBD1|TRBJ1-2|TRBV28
CASVGDRNYGYTF
TGTGCCAGCGTCGGGGACAGGAACTATGGCTACACCTTC
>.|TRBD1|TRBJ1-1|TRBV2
CASSASGGGGTEAFF
TGTGCCAGCAGTGCGTCAGGGGGCGGGGGCACTGAAGCTTTCTTT
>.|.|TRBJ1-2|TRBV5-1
CASSSGGFEDGYTF
TGCGCCAGCAGCTCCGGGGGTTTTGAAGATGGCTACACCTTC
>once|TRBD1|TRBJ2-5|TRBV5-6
CASSWNRDREGEETQYF
TGTGCCAGCAGCTGGAACCGGGACAGGGAAGGGGAGGAGACCCAGTACTTC